The 7 T cell receptor beta chains in this list originate from one sample, sequenced in a study of siplizumab effects on memory and regulatory T cells. Generated by immunoSEQ multiplex PCR, the TCRdb table keeps only in-frame clones and is missing some. This sample has more than 90,000 clones; nearly 95% occur once, and the top ten carry 12%. Sample: non-Treg CD4+ T cells sorted from blood. Receptors were obtained from a human donor in good health.

The V gene is TRBV7-9, the J gene TRBJ2-7, with 8 bases that match TRBD1. Germline CDR1 is SEHNR and CDR2 is FQNEAQ (reference sequence). This CDR3 region has 15 residues. V shed 1 base and J 6 bases; nucleotides not matched to a gene: 8. The CDR3 region has the DNA TGTGCCAGCAGCTTAGTCCGGGCGACAGGGGTCGAGCAGTACTTC. Translated, it gives CASSLVRATGVEQYF.

J is TRBJ2-1 and V is TRBV11-3; 7 nucleotides line up with TRBD2. V was clipped by 5 bases and J by 2 bases; unmatched bases: 9. This CDR3 region has 16 residues. Germline V gene lookup returns CDR1 SGHNT and CDR2 YENEEA. This chain's CDR3 is CASSPRSGAPYNEQFF. As DNA, the CDR3 is TGTGCCAGCAGCCCTAGGAGCGGGGCCCCCTACAATGAGCAGTTCTTC.

This sequence joins TRBV5-1 and TRBJ1-1; weak D call: TRBD1 (5 bases). The V end was cut by 5 bases, the J end by 1 base, with 6 bases between. CDR1 is SGHRS and CDR2 is YFSETQ in the germline V gene. The CDR3 is 12 residues long. The CDR3 DNA is TGCGCCAGCAGTACAGGGAACACTGAAGCTTTCTTT. This encodes CASSTGNTEAFF.

The chain recombines TRBV11-3 with TRBJ2-7; D possibly corresponds to TRBD2 (6 bases). The germline gives CDR1 SGHNT, CDR2 YENEEA. V was shortened by 5 bases and J by 6 bases, with 14 bases between the two germline ends. CDR3 length: 13 residues. The CDR3 sequence: CASSTGLWGEQYF. CDR3 nucleotides: TGTGCCAGCAGCACAGGACTATGGGGCGAGCAGTACTTC.

The J gene is TRBJ2-5, the V gene TRBV18; D is unclear. V lost 0 bases to trimming and J lost 1 base, with 6 bases between them. This CDR3 contains 14 residues. Germline CDR1 KGHSH, CDR2 LQKENI. The CDR3 region has the DNA TGTGCCAGCTCACCACCGGGTACCCAAGAGACCCAGTACTTC. Residues: CASSPPGTQETQYF.

The V gene is TRBV5-5, the J gene TRBJ2-7; the D call may be TRBD1 or TRBD2 (5 bases each). V lost 3 bases, J lost 1 base, and 17 bases lay in between. This CDR3 spans 16 amino acids. Germline V CDR1 and CDR2: SGHKS, YYEKEE (reference sequence). DNA for the CDR3: TGTGCCAGCAGCTGGCGAACCGGGACCGTATCCTACGAGCAGTACTTC. This sequence encodes CASSWRTGTVSYEQYF.

This chain joins TRBV6-4 and TRBJ2-1; 11 bases align to TRBD2. This CDR3 is 15 amino acids long. J gave up 6 bases and V 2 bases, and 3 bases lay outside the gene matches. CDR1 and CDR2 from the germline V gene are MRHNA and SNTAGT. CDR3 in amino acids: CASSDDTSGSNEQFF. The CDR3 coding sequence is TGTGCCAGCAGTGACGATACTAGCGGGAGCAATGAGCAGTTCTTC.